This T cell receptor (beta chain) was profiled in a study of CD8 T cells in ankylosing spondylitis. Germline values: CDR1 KGHDR, CDR2 SFDVKD. The CDR3 is 13 amino acids. V gave up 5 bases and J gave up 8 bases, with 12 bases separating them. TCRdb analysed the 5' RACE reads with MiXCR anew, one entry per CDR3 protein. The sample holds around 100,000 distinct CDR3 sequences, roughly 10% seen once. Study conclusions and caveats: Blood of patients with ankylosing spondylitis appeared to be characterized by a TCR beta motif of several highly homologous variants. Prior work had noted some motif variants in reactive arthritis blood and synovial fluid.

There are many counts of this clonotype. Antigen specificity is unknown. The clonotype comes from a male donor with ankylosing spondylitis. The chain joins TRBV24-1 to TRBJ2-1, with D possibly called TRBD1 or TRBD2 (5 bases each). The sequenced sample consisted of blood, either unsorted or a sorted T cell fraction (not recorded which). DNA for the CDR3: TGTGCCACCAGTGGAGGGGAAGTGGATGAGCAGTTCTTC. Translating it yields CATSGGEVDEQFF.